This TCR beta chain stems from a study of identifying expanded T cells in peripheral blood. Sequencing was performed with immunoSEQ multiplex PCR; in TCRdb, only in-frame clones are kept and a portion is missing. The profile shows about 100,000 clones, approximately 88% of them singletons. This CDR3 has 15 amino acids. Trimming cost V 5 bases and J 5 bases, with 18 bases left between them. Per the germline V gene, CDR1 is SEHNR and CDR2 is FQNEAQ (reference sequence). Healthy donors had no documented immune events, such as infections, while sampled. The receptor's source is a person between 18 and 70 years old in good health. Sequenced material: blood. The rearrangement uses TRBV7-9 and TRBJ2-5, with D uncertain. The CDR3 loop reads CASSLTAPRAETQYF. The CDR3, as DNA: TGTGCCAGCAGCCTCACCGCTCCCCGTGCGGAGACCCAGTACTTC.